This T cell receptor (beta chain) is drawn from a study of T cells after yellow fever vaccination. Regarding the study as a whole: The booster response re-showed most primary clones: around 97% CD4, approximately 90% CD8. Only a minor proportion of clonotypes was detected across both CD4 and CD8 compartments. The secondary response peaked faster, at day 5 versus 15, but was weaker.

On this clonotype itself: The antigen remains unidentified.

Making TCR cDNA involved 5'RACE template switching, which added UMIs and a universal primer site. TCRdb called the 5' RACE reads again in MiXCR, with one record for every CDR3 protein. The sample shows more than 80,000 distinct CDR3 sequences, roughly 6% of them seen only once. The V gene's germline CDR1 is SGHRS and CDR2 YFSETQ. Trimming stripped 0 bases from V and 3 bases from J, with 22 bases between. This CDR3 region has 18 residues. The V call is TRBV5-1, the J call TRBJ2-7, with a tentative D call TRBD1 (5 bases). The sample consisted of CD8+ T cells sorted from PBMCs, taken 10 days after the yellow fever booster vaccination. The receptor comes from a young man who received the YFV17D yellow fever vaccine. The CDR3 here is CASSLGNLRQKWNYEQYF. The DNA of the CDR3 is TGCGCCAGCAGCTTGGGGAATCTGAGACAGAAATGGAACTACGAGCAGTACTTC.